Listed below are T cell receptor beta chains from one sample, sequenced in a study of cytomegalovirus exposure and HLA in healthy donors. TCRdb keeps only in-frame clones here, not all; method: immunoSEQ multiplex PCR. The table has roughly 200,000 clones, 70% to 80% seen once; the top ten hold roughly 4.5%. Sequencing was performed on PBMCs. These receptors came from a woman aged 25 to 39 in good health and CMV-seropositive. CDR3s include the opening cysteine and the closing phenylalanine or tryptophan. A D gene is named only where the DNA matches it firmly. Where a row states a size, it is once, few, many or the class of an expanded clone; other rows omit it.

J gene	V gene	clone size	D gene	CDR3 DNA	CDR3 protein
TRBJ1-1	TRBV18	.	.	TGTGCCAGCTCACCAAGGAGTCAGAACACTGAAGCTTTCTTT	CASSPRSQNTEAFF
TRBJ1-1	TRBV4-2	once	.	TGTGCCAGCAGCCAAGTGAATACAGCTAACACTGAAGCTTTCTTT	CASSQVNTANTEAFF
TRBJ2-7	TRBV18	.	TRBD1	TGTGCCAGCTCACCGGAGGACAGGGCTGGCTACGAGCAGTACTTC	CASSPEDRAGYEQYF
TRBJ2-3	TRBV2	.	.	TGTGCCAGCAGTTCGGGTACCTTCGGAGATACGCAGTATTTT	CASSSGTFGDTQYF
TRBJ1-2	TRBV18	.	TRBD1	TGTGCCAGCTCACCCAACGACAGGGCCTATGGCTACACCTTC	CASSPNDRAYGYTF
TRBJ2-6	TRBV6-1	.	.	TGTGCCAGCAGTCTGACATCCTCTGGGGCCAACGTCCTGACTTTC	CASSLTSSGANVLTF
TRBJ1-1	TRBV10-3	.	.	TGTGCCATCGTCCGGGGTTCTGAAGCTTTCTTT	CAIVRGSEAFF
TRBJ2-1	TRBV9	once	.	TGTGCCAGCAGCCCCGGTGCTTACAATGAGCAGTTCTTC	CASSPGAYNEQFF
TRBJ2-3	TRBV7-8	.	TRBD2	TGTGCCAGCAGCTCGAGGACTAGCGGGGGGCGGTGGGGAGATACGCAGTATTTT	CASSSRTSGGRWGDTQYF
TRBJ2-1	TRBV15	.	TRBD1	TGTGCCACCAGCAGGAGGTCGGGGACAGGGGCCTACAATGAGCAGTTCTTC	CATSRRSGTGAYNEQFF
TRBJ2-7	TRBV6-5	.	TRBD1	TGTGCCAGCAGTTCACCGGGACAGGGGGCCGACGAGCAGTACTTC	CASSSPGQGADEQYF
TRBJ2-3	TRBV19	.	TRBD2	TGTGCCAGTAAAGGGACTAGCGGGGCTTTTGATACGCAGTATTTT	CASKGTSGAFDTQYF
TRBJ1-2	TRBV14	.	.	TGTGCCAGCAGCCCTGTAGTCTGGGGGGGACGTTGGTACTATGGCTACACCTTC	CASSPVVWGGRWYYGYTF
TRBJ2-7	TRBV13	.	TRBD1	TGTGCCAGCAGCCCCGACAGGGCTCAACGCTCCTACGAGCAGTACTTC	CASSPDRAQRSYEQYF
TRBJ1-4	TRBV11-3	few	.	TGTGCCAGCAGCTTGGGGGCGGTTAATGAAAAACTGTTTTTT	CASSLGAVNEKLFF
TRBJ2-1	TRBV7-8	.	TRBD2	TGTGCCAGCAGAAGTCCTACGCGGGGGGGCGGGTTCAATGAGCAGTTCTTC	CASRSPTRGGGFNEQFF
TRBJ2-5	TRBV11-2	.	TRBD2	TGTGCCAGCAGCCAATGGGGACTAACCCTGGAGACCCAGTACTTC	CASSQWGLTLETQYF
TRBJ1-3	TRBV7-8	.	.	TGTGCCAGCAGCTTAATTCATCGTGAAGACAGAGCTGGAAACACCATATATTTT	CASSLIHREDRAGNTIYF
TRBJ2-1	TRBV5-1	few	.	TGCGCCAGCAGCTTGGATGGGGACACCTTCAATGAGCAGTTCTTC	CASSLDGDTFNEQFF
TRBJ2-5	TRBV7-9	.	TRBD2	TGTGCCAGCAGCTTAGCGGGGGGGCAAGAGACCCAGTACTTC	CASSLAGGQETQYF
TRBJ1-5	TRBV7-9	once	.	TGTGCCAGCAGCTTAGGTGACAGCCTTTATAGCAATCAGCCCCAGCATTTT	CASSLGDSLYSNQPQHF
TRBJ2-5	TRBV6-6	once	.	TGTGCCAGCAGACCAGGGGGGCAAGAGACCCAGTACTTC	CASRPGGQETQYF
TRBJ1-5	TRBV7-9	once	.	TGTGCCAGCAGCTTTACAGGAGATCAGCCCCAGCATTTT	CASSFTGDQPQHF
TRBJ1-2	TRBV27	.	TRBD1	TGTGCCAGCAGGCCAATGTCGACAGGGGGGAACTATGGCTACACCTTC	CASRPMSTGGNYGYTF
TRBJ1-1	TRBV11-3	.	TRBD1	TGTGCCAGCAGCTTGGGACAGGGAGCTGAAGCTTTCTTT	CASSLGQGAEAFF
TRBJ2-7	TRBV5-5	.	.	TGTGCCAGCAGCTCCGCGGGTGGGCTCTACGAGCAGTACTTC	CASSSAGGLYEQYF
TRBJ2-5	TRBV7-2	.	.	TGTGCCAGCAGCTTCCAGGGTGGGTGGAAAGAGACCCAGTACTTC	CASSFQGGWKETQYF
TRBJ1-6	TRBV5-5	many	.	TGTGCCAGCAGCTTGGCATCGGGAACGGGTCCCCTCCACTTT	CASSLASGTGPLHF
TRBJ1-1	TRBV11-2	.	.	TGTGCCAGCAGCTCCCGACAGGTGACAAGGAACACTGAAGCTTTCTTT	CASSSRQVTRNTEAFF
TRBJ1-1	TRBV6-4	.	.	TGTGCCAGCATGGGGACCGGGCAAGGGGGCACTGAAGCTTTCTTT	CASMGTGQGGTEAFF
TRBJ1-4	TRBV18	.	.	TGTGCCAGCTCACCACGGACATCAACTAATGAAAAACTGTTTTTT	CASSPRTSTNEKLFF
TRBJ1-5	TRBV7-9	.	TRBD1	TGTGCCAGCAGCTACGGGACAGTCTATAGCAATCAGCCCCAGCATTTT	CASSYGTVYSNQPQHF
TRBJ1-5	TRBV5-6	once	TRBD1	TGTGCCAGCAGCCGGGAACAGGGGGCTGTTCAGCCCCAGCATTTT	CASSREQGAVQPQHF
TRBJ2-1	TRBV10-1	few	.	TGCGCCAGTCGGAGGGCTTACAATGAGCAGTTCTTC	CASRRAYNEQFF